This T cell receptor beta chain was sequenced for a study of CD8+ T cells in alopecia areata. General study results and limits: In lesional scalp, particularly from alopecia totalis/universalis, clonality was higher than in normal scalp. Sequencing of scalp samples also captures resident alphabeta T cells of normal skin. Although TCR sharing was seen in mice, sharing across patients was less clear, possibly for HLA-related reasons.

Regarding this clone: Its antigen is unknown.

Extracted RNA was reverse transcribed, and the resulting cDNA served as sequencing template. Profiling relied on immunoSEQ multiplex PCR, and the TCRdb table lists in-frame clones only, not all of them. The profile shows 150,000 or so clones, 55% of them singletons. CD4+ and CD8+ T cells were sorted from PBMCs. CDR1 LNHDA and CDR2 SQIVND come from the germline V gene (reference sequence). Trimming pared 4 bases from V and 3 bases from J, leaving 16 bases between. The CDR3 consists of 16 residues. Sequenced: CD4+ T cells sorted from blood. The clonotype originates from a human donor in good health. This chain joins TRBV19 and TRBJ1-5; D unclear. CDR3 residues: CASSNFLGILNQPQHF. As DNA, the CDR3 is TGTGCCAGTAGTAACTTCTTGGGCATACTCAATCAGCCCCAGCATTTT. Full variable domain (rest looked up from reference TRBV19 and TRBJ1-5): DGGITQSPKYLFRKEGQNVTLSCEQNLNHDAMYWYRQDPGQGLRLIYYSQIVNDFQKGDIAEGYSVSREKKESFPLTVTSAQKNPTAFYLCASSNFLGILNQPQHFGDGTRLSIL.